The present T cell receptor beta chain was sequenced within a study of blood T cell repertoires in COVID-19. Study information: The United States, Italy and Spain supplied acute and convalescent COVID-19 samples. Sources were T cells, B-cell-depleted T cells, or PBMCs; the material itself was cDNA or gDNA.

Original data processing: Reference gene primer amplification gave nucleated cell count estimates. Sequencing used immunoSEQ multiplex PCR; TCRdb keeps in-frame clones, though not all of them. V and J calls and clone size are given by that table; D and trimming were obtained from the DNA. The sample consists of about 150,000 clones, roughly 84% of them appearing once. The germline CDR1 and CDR2 sequences are SGHTS and YDEGEE. There are 16 residues in the CDR3. J lost 4 bases, V lost 1 base, and 5 bases had no gene match. The sample comprised peripheral blood. This receptor was taken from a woman aged 50 to 65 with acute or convalescent COVID-19. The chain combines TRBV5-8 with TRBJ1-2; TRBD1 aligns across 12 bases. In DNA, the CDR3 is TGTGCCAGCAGCTTGTTCGGGACAGGGGGCTTCTATGGCTACACCTTC. Amino acids: CASSLFGTGGFYGYTF.